This TCR beta chain was captured by sequencing in a study of cytomegalovirus exposure and HLA in healthy donors. Repertoires were generated with immunoSEQ multiplex PCR, while TCRdb's copy carries only in-frame clones and drops some. The data hold about 98,000 clones, with around nine tenths observed a single time. The CDR3 sequence is 14 residues long. Trimming cost V 2 bases and J 2 bases; bases outside gene matches: 2. The germline V gene has CDR1 LGHNA and CDR2 YNFKEQ. The study's findings and limits: A later analysis found first-cohort TCR clusters tended to co-occur in the 130 or so validation repertoires.

Concerning this clone itself: The antigen remains undetermined.

Separation from the approximately 670-subject first cohort characterized the approximately 120-subject validation cohort, to which the donors belonged. This receptor was obtained from a woman in her 30s in good health and CMV-seronegative. This rearrangement joins TRBV4-2 to TRBJ2-7; TRBD2 matches 8 bases. Material: PBMCs. The CDR3, as DNA: TGTGCCAGCAGCCAATGGGGACTAGCCTACGAGCAGTACTTC. Residues: CASSQWGLAYEQYF.